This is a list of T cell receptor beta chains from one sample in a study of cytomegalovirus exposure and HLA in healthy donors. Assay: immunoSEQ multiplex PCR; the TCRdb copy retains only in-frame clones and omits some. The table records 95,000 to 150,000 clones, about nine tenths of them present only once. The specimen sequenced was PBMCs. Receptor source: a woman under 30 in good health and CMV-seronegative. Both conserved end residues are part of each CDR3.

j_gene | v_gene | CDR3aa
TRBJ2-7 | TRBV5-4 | CASSSEGGVEQYF
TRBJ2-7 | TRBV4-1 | CASSQGLRGSYEQYF
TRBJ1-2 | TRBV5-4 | CASSFPDSYGYTF
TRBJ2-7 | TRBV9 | CASSAYGENYEQYF
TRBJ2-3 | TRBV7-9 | CASSQGQGRGTQYF
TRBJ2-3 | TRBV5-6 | CASSLGPQDTQYF
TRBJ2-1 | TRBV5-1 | CASSWVMGHNEQFF
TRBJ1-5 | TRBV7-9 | CASSPTGSNQPQHF
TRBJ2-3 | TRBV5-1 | CACGTSGRSTDTQYF
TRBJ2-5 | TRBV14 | CASSLFTGRRETQYF
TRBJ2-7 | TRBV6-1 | CASSGTTGGSYEQYF
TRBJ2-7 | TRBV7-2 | CASSQGSYEQYF
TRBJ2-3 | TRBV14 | CASSPLDSTDTQYF
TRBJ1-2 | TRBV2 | CASSELSVGGHGYTF
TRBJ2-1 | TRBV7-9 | CASDRGEDEQFF
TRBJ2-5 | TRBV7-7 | CASSLVDSAQETQYF
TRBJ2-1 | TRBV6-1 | CASSLPTQTNEQFF
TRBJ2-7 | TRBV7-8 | CASSLTSADYEQYF
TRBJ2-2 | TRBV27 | CASRPTGTLDGELFF
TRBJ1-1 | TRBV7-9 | CASSLPRGIKNTEAFF
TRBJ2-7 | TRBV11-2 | CASSFIPSEEQYF
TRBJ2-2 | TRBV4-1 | CASSQGQGNTGELFF
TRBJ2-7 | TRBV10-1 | CASSESSGYEQYF
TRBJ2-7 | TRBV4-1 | CASSQDPQTYEQYF
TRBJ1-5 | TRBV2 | CASSELMDRAINQPQHF
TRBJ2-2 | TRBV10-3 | CAIKASGRAVDTGELFF